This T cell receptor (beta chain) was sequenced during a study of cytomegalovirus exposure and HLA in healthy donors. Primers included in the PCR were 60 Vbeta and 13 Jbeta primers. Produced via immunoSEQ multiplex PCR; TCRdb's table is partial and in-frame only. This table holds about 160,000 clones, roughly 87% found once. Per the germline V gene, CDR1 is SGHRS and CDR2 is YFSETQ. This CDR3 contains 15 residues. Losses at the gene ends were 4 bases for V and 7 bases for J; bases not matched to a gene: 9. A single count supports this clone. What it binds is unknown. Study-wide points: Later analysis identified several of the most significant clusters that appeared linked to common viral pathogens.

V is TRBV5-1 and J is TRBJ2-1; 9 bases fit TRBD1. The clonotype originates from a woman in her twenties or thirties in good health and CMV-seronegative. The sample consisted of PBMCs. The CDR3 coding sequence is TGCGCCAGCAGCACAACCGGGACAGGGATAAATGAGCAGTTCTTC. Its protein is CASSTTGTGINEQFF. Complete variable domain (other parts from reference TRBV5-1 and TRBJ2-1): KAGVTQTPRYLIKTRGQQVTLSCSPISGHRSVSWYQQTPGQGLQFLFEYFSETQRNKGNFPGRFSGRQFSNSRSEMNVSTLELGDSALYLCASSTTGTGINEQFFGPGTRLTVL.